These T cell receptor beta chains were read from a single sample in a study of CD8+ T cells in alopecia areata. Some clones are missing from TCRdb's copy, which holds only in-frame ones; the method was immunoSEQ multiplex PCR. The table has more than 150,000 clones, around 60% seen once; the top ten hold 3.3%. This specimen consisted of CD4+ T cells sorted from blood, obtained at week 4, from a patient treated with tofacitinib. The receptor set was obtained from a human donor with alopecia areata. Both conserved end residues are part of each CDR3. The D gene is left open where the match is weak. Size is stated for part of the rows, as once, few or many counts, or as a class when the clone is expanded.

D gene: -
V gene: TRBV29-1
clone size: -
J gene: TRBJ1-1
CDR3 protein: CSAALDLNTEAFF
CDR3 DNA: TGCAGCGCTGCCCTTGACCTTAACACTGAAGCTTTCTTT

D gene: -
V gene: TRBV7-9
clone size: -
J gene: TRBJ2-7
CDR3 protein: CASSPSYREQYF
CDR3 DNA: TGTGCCAGCAGCCCATCCTATCGGGAGCAGTACTTC

D gene: TRBD1
V gene: TRBV27
clone size: -
J gene: TRBJ1-1
CDR3 protein: CASSLLGGQGVTEAFF
CDR3 DNA: TGTGCCAGCAGTTTATTAGGTGGACAGGGTGTAACTGAAGCTTTCTTT

D gene: -
V gene: TRBV30
clone size: few
J gene: TRBJ1-2
CDR3 protein: CAWSVQANYGYTF
CDR3 DNA: TGTGCCTGGAGTGTACAAGCCAACTATGGCTACACCTTC

D gene: -
V gene: TRBV30
clone size: -
J gene: TRBJ2-7
CDR3 protein: CAWSAVGQPIPDEQYF
CDR3 DNA: TGTGCCTGGAGCGCCGTCGGACAGCCCATTCCCGACGAGCAGTACTTC

D gene: -
V gene: TRBV7-2
clone size: -
J gene: TRBJ2-6
CDR3 protein: CASSFRYAISGANVLTF
CDR3 DNA: TGTGCCAGCAGCTTCCGGTATGCGATCTCTGGGGCCAACGTCCTGACTTTC

D gene: -
V gene: TRBV5-1
clone size: -
J gene: TRBJ2-5
CDR3 protein: CASSLLGEETQYF
CDR3 DNA: TGCGCCAGCAGCTTGCTAGGGGAAGAGACCCAGTACTTC

D gene: -
V gene: TRBV10-3
clone size: few
J gene: TRBJ2-7
CDR3 protein: CAISLAEAYEQYF
CDR3 DNA: TGTGCCATCAGTTTAGCAGAGGCCTACGAGCAGTACTTC

D gene: TRBD1
V gene: TRBV5-6
clone size: -
J gene: TRBJ2-7
CDR3 protein: CASSFPLTGAEQYF
CDR3 DNA: TGTGCCAGCAGCTTTCCCCTGACAGGGGCCGAGCAGTACTTC

D gene: -
V gene: TRBV5-1
clone size: few
J gene: TRBJ2-2
CDR3 protein: CASSLGGNTGELFF
CDR3 DNA: TGCGCCAGCAGCTTGGGAGGGAACACCGGGGAGCTGTTTTTT

D gene: -
V gene: TRBV4-1
clone size: -
J gene: TRBJ1-2
CDR3 protein: CASSQGQPSGYTF
CDR3 DNA: TGCGCCAGCAGCCAAGGACAGCCCTCTGGCTACACCTTC

D gene: -
V gene: TRBV20-1
clone size: -
J gene: TRBJ1-4
CDR3 protein: CSARDEKLFF
CDR3 DNA: TGCAGTGCTAGAGACGAAAAACTGTTTTTT

D gene: -
V gene: TRBV27
clone size: -
J gene: TRBJ2-1
CDR3 protein: CASIPWQFF
CDR3 DNA: TGTGCCAGCATCCCCTGGCAGTTCTTC

D gene: TRBD1
V gene: TRBV30
clone size: once
J gene: TRBJ2-1
CDR3 protein: CAWAPGQGSRYNEQFF
CDR3 DNA: TGTGCCTGGGCACCAGGACAGGGTTCCAGGTACAATGAGCAGTTCTTC

D gene: -
V gene: TRBV29-1
clone size: -
J gene: TRBJ1-5
CDR3 protein: CSVAILPAGQPQHF
CDR3 DNA: TGCAGCGTTGCTATCCTCCCCGCAGGTCAGCCCCAGCATTTT

D gene: -
V gene: TRBV15
clone size: -
J gene: TRBJ2-2
CDR3 protein: CATSRDSGANAGELFF
CDR3 DNA: TGTGCCACCAGCAGAGACAGTGGGGCGAACGCCGGGGAGCTGTTTTTT

D gene: -
V gene: TRBV18
clone size: few
J gene: TRBJ1-1
CDR3 protein: CASSPELNTEAFF
CDR3 DNA: TGTGCCAGCTCACCAGAATTGAACACTGAAGCTTTCTTT

D gene: -
V gene: TRBV6-1
clone size: -
J gene: TRBJ1-2
CDR3 protein: CASSWVGPGGYTF
CDR3 DNA: TGTGCCAGCAGTTGGGTGGGGCCCGGAGGCTACACCTTC

D gene: -
V gene: TRBV30
clone size: -
J gene: TRBJ1-5
CDR3 protein: CAWSVRGPQHF
CDR3 DNA: TGTGCCTGGAGTGTTAGGGGGCCCCAGCATTTT

D gene: TRBD1
V gene: TRBV29-1
clone size: -
J gene: TRBJ2-2
CDR3 protein: CSVDLVGQGAWNTGELFF
CDR3 DNA: TGCAGCGTTGATTTAGTAGGACAGGGGGCCTGGAACACCGGGGAGCTGTTTTTT

D gene: TRBD1
V gene: TRBV6-5
clone size: -
J gene: TRBJ2-5
CDR3 protein: CASTTTGGRQETQYF
CDR3 DNA: TGTGCCAGCACCACAACAGGGGGCCGTCAAGAGACCCAGTACTTC

D gene: TRBD2
V gene: TRBV15
clone size: -
J gene: TRBJ2-5
CDR3 protein: CATSRDLGLGTSGGETQYF
CDR3 DNA: TGTGCCACCAGCAGAGATCTGGGACTAGGGACTAGCGGGGGAGAGACCCAGTACTTC

D gene: -
V gene: TRBV7-9
clone size: -
J gene: TRBJ2-1
CDR3 protein: CASSLGGLLGYNEQFF
CDR3 DNA: TGTGCCAGCAGCTTGGGGGGTCTATTAGGGTACAATGAGCAGTTCTTC

D gene: -
V gene: TRBV27
clone size: many
J gene: TRBJ1-3
CDR3 protein: CASSPQSTGTRENTIYF
CDR3 DNA: TGTGCCAGCAGCCCCCAATCCACCGGGACACGTGAAAACACCATATATTTT

D gene: TRBD1
V gene: TRBV30
clone size: -
J gene: TRBJ1-2
CDR3 protein: CAWKGQGPHYGYTF
CDR3 DNA: TGTGCTTGGAAGGGACAGGGACCCCACTATGGCTACACCTTC

D gene: TRBD1
V gene: TRBV29-1
clone size: -
J gene: TRBJ2-3
CDR3 protein: CSVERGLTDTQYF
CDR3 DNA: TGCAGCGTTGAGAGGGGGCTTACAGATACGCAGTATTTT

D gene: -
V gene: TRBV29-1
clone size: -
J gene: TRBJ1-1
CDR3 protein: CSADSYTEAFF
CDR3 DNA: TGCAGCGCAGACAGCTACACTGAAGCTTTCTTT

D gene: -
V gene: TRBV5-8
clone size: -
J gene: TRBJ1-5
CDR3 protein: CASSTRPTRPQHF
CDR3 DNA: TGTGCCAGCAGCACTCGACCCACCCGGCCCCAGCATTTT

D gene: TRBD1
V gene: TRBV29-1
clone size: -
J gene: TRBJ2-7
CDR3 protein: CSVAAGGNEQYF
CDR3 DNA: TGCAGCGTGGCGGCAGGGGGTAACGAGCAGTACTTC

D gene: -
V gene: TRBV28
clone size: -
J gene: TRBJ1-2
CDR3 protein: CASSKVMVSYGYTF
CDR3 DNA: TGTGCCAGCAGTAAGGTGATGGTCAGCTATGGCTACACCTTC

D gene: TRBD1
V gene: TRBV7-2
clone size: few
J gene: TRBJ1-1
CDR3 protein: CASSLVMGQGEAFF
CDR3 DNA: TGTGCCAGCAGCTTAGTTATGGGACAGGGTGAAGCTTTCTTT

D gene: -
V gene: TRBV7-9
clone size: -
J gene: TRBJ2-3
CDR3 protein: CASSLDGGAGTDTQYF
CDR3 DNA: TGTGCCAGCAGCTTAGATGGAGGGGCCGGCACAGATACGCAGTATTTT

D gene: -
V gene: TRBV30
clone size: -
J gene: TRBJ2-1
CDR3 protein: CAWSVQGIPFF
CDR3 DNA: TGTGCCTGGAGTGTACAGGGAATCCCGTTCTTC

D gene: -
V gene: TRBV2
clone size: -
J gene: TRBJ2-7
CDR3 protein: CASRRGSYEQYF
CDR3 DNA: TGTGCCAGCAGAAGGGGTTCCTACGAGCAGTACTTC

D gene: -
V gene: TRBV5-1
clone size: -
J gene: TRBJ2-1
CDR3 protein: CASSLGSGSYNEQFF
CDR3 DNA: TGCGCCAGCAGCTTGGGTAGCGGATCCTACAATGAGCAGTTCTTC

D gene: -
V gene: TRBV30
clone size: -
J gene: TRBJ1-2
CDR3 protein: CAWSVGNRRTNYGYTF
CDR3 DNA: TGTGCCTGGAGTGTAGGTAACAGGCGAACTAACTATGGCTACACCTTC